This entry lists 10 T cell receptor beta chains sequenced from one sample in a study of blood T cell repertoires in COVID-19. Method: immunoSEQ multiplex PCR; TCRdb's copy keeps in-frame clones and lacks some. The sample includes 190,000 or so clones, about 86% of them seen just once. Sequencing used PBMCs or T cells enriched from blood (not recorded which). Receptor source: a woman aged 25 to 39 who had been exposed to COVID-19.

This chain's CDR3 is CASSPDSSRLSEQFF. CDR3 nucleotides: TGTGCCAGCAGTCCCGACTCGTCCCGATTGAGTGAGCAGTTCTTC. The V call is TRBV2, the J call TRBJ2-1; D gene ambiguous. CDR3 size: 15 residues. CDR1 and CDR2 (germline): SNHLY, FYNNEI. V dropped 5 bases and J dropped 9 bases, with 20 bases sitting between them.

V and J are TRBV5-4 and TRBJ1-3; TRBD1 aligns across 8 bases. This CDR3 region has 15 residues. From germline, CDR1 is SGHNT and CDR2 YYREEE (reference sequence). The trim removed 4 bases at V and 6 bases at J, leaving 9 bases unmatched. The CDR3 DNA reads TGTGCCAGCAGCCGCGGAACAGGGGGTGAAAACACCATATATTTT. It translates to CASSRGTGGENTIYF.

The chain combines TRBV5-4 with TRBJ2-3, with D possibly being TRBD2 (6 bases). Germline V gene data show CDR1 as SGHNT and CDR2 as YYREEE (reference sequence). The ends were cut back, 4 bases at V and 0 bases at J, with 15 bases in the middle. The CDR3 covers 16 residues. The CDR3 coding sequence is TGTGCCAGCAGCCCCGGGGGTGGGGCCAGCACAGATACGCAGTATTTT. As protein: CASSPGGGASTDTQYF.

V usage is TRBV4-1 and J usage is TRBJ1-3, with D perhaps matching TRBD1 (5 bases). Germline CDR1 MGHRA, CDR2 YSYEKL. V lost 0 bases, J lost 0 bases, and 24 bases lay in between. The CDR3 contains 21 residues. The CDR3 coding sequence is TGCGCCAGCAGCCAAGAAATGGGGGGGTTTGAGGGATCAGTCTCTGGAAACACCATATATTTT. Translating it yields CASSQEMGGFEGSVSGNTIYF.

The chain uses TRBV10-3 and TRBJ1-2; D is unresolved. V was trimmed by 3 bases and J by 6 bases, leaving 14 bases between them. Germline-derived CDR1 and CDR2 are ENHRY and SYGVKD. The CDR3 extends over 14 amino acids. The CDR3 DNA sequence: TGTGCCATCAGTGATCGGGGTTTAGATCATGGCTACACCTTC. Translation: CAISDRGLDHGYTF.

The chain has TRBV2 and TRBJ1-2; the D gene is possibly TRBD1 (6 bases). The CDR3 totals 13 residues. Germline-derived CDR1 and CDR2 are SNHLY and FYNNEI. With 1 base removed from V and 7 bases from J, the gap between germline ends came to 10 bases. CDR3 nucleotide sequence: TGTGCCAGCAGTGAAGACAGGGTTGGTGGCTACACCTTC. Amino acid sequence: CASSEDRVGGYTF.

The DNA of the CDR3 is TGTGCCACCAGCAGAGATCTGGACAGGGACTATGGCTACACCTTC. Translation gives CATSRDLDRDYGYTF. The rearrangement uses TRBV15 and TRBJ1-2; 8 bases match TRBD1. Germline CDR1 LNHNV, CDR2 YYDKDF (reference sequence). Trimming took 0 bases from V and 3 from J; bases not matched to a gene: 3. The CDR3 contains 15 residues. Filled out from reference TRBV15 and TRBJ1-2, the complete variable domain reads DAMVIQNPRYQVTQFGKPVTLSCSQTLNHNVMYWYQQKSSQAPKLLFHYYDKDFNNEADTPDNFQSRRPNTSFCFLDIRSPGLGDTAMYLCATSRDLDRDYGYTFGSGTRLTVV.

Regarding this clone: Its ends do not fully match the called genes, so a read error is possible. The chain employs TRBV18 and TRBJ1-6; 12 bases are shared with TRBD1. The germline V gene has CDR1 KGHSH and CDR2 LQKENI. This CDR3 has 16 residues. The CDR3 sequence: CASPPGTGGIDSPLHF. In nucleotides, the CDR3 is TGTGCCAGCCCACCAGGGACAGGGGGCATCGATTCACCCCTCCACTTT.

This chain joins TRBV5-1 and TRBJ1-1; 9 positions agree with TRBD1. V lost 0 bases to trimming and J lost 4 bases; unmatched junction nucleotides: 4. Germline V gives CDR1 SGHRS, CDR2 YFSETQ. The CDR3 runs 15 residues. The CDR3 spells CASSLAGQGITEAFF. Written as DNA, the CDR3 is TGCGCCAGCAGCTTGGCCGGACAGGGGATCACTGAAGCTTTCTTT.

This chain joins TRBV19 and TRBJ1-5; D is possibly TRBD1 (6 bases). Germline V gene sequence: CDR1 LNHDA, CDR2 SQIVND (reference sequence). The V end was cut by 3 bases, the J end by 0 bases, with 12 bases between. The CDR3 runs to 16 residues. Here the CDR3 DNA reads TGTGCCAGTAGTATTGGACAGACGAATAGCAATCAGCCCCAGCATTTT. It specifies CASSIGQTNSNQPQHF. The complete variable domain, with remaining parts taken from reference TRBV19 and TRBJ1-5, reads DGGITQSPKYLFRKEGQNVTLSCEQNLNHDAMYWYRQDPGQGLRLIYYSQIVNDFQKGDIAEGYSVSREKKESFPLTVTSAQKNPTAFYLCASSIGQTNSNQPQHFGDGTRLSIL.